The 3 T cell receptor beta chains below were found in one sample sequenced in a study of shared T cell receptors in the human thymus. Profiling relied on immunoSEQ multiplex PCR, and the TCRdb table lists in-frame clones only, not all of them. The sample lists 600,000 or so clones, more than 75% occurring once. These same data were also listed under a study on human thymus T cells.

The source material was thymocytes. Receptor source: a boy under two years old with a congenital heart defect.

This sequence joins TRBV9 and TRBJ2-7; a weak D match, TRBD1 (6 bases). This CDR3 is 15 amino acids long. Trimming left V 0 bases short and J 4 bases short, with 14 bases between. Per germline, CDR1 SGDLS and CDR2 YYNGEE. The CDR3 reads CASSVVPGVKYEQYF. Here the CDR3 DNA reads TGTGCCAGCAGCGTAGTACCAGGGGTAAAATACGAGCAGTACTTC.

The chain carries TRBV27 and TRBJ2-6, with 11 bases lining up with TRBD1. The CDR3 sequence is 20 residues long. Germline V gives CDR1 MNHEY, CDR2 SMNVEV (reference sequence). Germline trimming cut 1 base from V and 5 bases from J; bases unmatched to any gene: 13. The CDR3 loop reads CASSLLSGDRGTLRANVLTF. For the CDR3, the DNA is TGTGCCAGCAGTTTATTGAGTGGGGACAGGGGGACTCTTAGGGCCAACGTCCTGACTTTC.

This sequence joins TRBV9 and TRBJ2-1, with 12 bases matching TRBD2. The V gene's germline CDR1 is SGDLS and CDR2 YYNGEE. With V trimmed by 0 bases and J by 10 bases, 11 bases remained unmatched. This CDR3 comprises 17 residues. The CDR3 region has the DNA TGTGCCAGCAGCGTAGACCCTAGCGGGGGGGAATGGGAAGAGCAGTTCTTC. Translated: CASSVDPSGGEWEEQFF.